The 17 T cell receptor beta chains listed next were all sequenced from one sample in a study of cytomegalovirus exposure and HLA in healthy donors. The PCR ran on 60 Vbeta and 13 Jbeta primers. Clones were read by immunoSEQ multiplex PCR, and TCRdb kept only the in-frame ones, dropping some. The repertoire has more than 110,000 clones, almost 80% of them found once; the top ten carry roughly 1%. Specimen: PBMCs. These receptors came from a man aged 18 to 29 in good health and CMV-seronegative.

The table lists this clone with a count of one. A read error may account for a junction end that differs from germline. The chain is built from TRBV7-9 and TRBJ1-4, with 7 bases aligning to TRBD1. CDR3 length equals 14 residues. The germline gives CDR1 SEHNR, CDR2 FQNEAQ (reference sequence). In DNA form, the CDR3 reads TGTTCCAGCAGCTTAGGGGGCGCTAATGAAAAACTGTTTTTT. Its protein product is CSSSLGGANEKLFF.

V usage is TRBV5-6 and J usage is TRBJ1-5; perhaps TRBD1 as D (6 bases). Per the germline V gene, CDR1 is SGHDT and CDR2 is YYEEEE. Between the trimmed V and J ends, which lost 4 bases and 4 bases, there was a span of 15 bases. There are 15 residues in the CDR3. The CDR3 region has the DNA TGTGCCAGCAGCAGCCAAGACAGGCGGAATCAGCCCCAGCATTTT. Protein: CASSSQDRRNQPQHF.

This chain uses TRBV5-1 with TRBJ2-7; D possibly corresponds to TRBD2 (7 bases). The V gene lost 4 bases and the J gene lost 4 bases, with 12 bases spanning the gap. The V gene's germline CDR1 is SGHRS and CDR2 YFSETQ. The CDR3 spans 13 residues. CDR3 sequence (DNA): TGCGCCAGCAGCCATAGGGGGGGGTACGAGCAGTACTTC. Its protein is CASSHRGGYEQYF.

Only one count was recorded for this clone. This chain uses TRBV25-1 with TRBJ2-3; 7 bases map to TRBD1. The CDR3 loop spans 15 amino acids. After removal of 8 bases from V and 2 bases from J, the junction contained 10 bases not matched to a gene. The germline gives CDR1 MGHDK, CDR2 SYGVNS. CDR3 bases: TGTGCCAGCGCTGGACCCGGGACAGTCACAGATACGCAGTATTTT. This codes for CASAGPGTVTDTQYF.

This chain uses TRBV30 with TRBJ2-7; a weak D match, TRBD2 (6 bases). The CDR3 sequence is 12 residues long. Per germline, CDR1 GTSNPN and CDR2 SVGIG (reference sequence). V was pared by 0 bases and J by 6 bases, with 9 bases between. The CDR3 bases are TGTGCCTGGAGTGTACGGGGGATCGAGCAGTACTTC. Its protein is CAWSVRGIEQYF.

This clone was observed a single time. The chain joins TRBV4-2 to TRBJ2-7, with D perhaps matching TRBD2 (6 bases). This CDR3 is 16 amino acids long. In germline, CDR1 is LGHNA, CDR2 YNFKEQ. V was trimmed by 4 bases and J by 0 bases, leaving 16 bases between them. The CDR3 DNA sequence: TGTGCCAGCAGCCCCCAGAATCCCGGGGGCTCCTACGAGCAGTACTTC. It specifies CASSPQNPGGSYEQYF.

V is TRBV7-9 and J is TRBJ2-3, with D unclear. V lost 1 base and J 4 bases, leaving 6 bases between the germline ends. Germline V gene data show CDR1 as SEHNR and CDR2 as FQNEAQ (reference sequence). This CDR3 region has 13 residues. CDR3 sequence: CASSLGRADTQYF. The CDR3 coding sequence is TGTGCCAGCAGCTTAGGCCGGGCAGATACGCAGTATTTT.

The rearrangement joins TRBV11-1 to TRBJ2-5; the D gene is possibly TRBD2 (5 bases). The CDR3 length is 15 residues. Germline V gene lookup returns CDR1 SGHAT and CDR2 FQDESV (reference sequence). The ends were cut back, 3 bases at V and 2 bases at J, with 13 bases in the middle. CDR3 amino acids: CASSFGAGGQETQYF. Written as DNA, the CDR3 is TGTGCCAGCAGCTTTGGAGCAGGAGGACAAGAGACCCAGTACTTC.

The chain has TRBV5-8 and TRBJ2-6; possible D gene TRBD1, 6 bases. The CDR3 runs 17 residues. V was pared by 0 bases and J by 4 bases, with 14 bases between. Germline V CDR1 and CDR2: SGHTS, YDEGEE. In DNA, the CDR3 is TGTGCCAGCAGCTTGGGGACAGACGTCCTGGGGGCCAACGTCCTGACTTTC. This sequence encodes CASSLGTDVLGANVLTF.

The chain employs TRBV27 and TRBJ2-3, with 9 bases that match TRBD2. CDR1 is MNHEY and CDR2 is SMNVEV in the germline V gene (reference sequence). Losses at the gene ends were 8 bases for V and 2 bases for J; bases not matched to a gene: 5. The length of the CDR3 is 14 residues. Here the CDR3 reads CASRAGGPTDTQYF. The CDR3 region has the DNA TGTGCCAGCCGGGCGGGGGGGCCCACAGATACGCAGTATTTT.

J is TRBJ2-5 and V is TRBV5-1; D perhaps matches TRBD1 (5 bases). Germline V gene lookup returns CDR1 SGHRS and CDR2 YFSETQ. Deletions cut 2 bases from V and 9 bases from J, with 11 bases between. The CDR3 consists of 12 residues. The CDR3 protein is CASSFPGQAQYF. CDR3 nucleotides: TGCGCCAGCAGCTTTCCAGGGCAAGCCCAGTACTTC. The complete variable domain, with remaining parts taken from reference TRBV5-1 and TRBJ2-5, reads KAGVTQTPRYLIKTRGQQVTLSCSPISGHRSVSWYQQTPGQGLQFLFEYFSETQRNKGNFPGRFSGRQFSNSRSEMNVSTLELGDSALYLCASSFPGQAQYFGPGTRLLVL.

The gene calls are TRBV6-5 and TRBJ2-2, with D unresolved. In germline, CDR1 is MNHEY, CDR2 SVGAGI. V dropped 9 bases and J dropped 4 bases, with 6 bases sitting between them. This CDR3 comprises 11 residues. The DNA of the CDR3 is TGTGCCAGTTCCGGCACCGGGGAGCTGTTTTTT. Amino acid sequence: CASSGTGELFF.

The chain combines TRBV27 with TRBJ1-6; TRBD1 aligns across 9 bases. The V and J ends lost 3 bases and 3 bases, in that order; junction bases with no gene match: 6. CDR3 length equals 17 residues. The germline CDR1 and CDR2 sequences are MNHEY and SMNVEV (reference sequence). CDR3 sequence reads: CASSFGGQGNYNSPLHF. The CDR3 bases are TGTGCCAGCAGTTTTGGGGGACAGGGAAACTATAATTCACCCCTCCACTTT.

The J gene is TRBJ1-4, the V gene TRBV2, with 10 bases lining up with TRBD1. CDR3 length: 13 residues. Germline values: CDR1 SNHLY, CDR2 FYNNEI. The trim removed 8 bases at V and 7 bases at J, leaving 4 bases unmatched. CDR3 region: CASAGQGVEKLFF. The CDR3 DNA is TGTGCCAGCGCCGGACAGGGGGTTGAAAAACTGTTTTTT.

The DNA of the CDR3 is TGCAGCGTTGATTACGGGGGGTATGGTGAAAAACTGTTTTTT. This encodes CSVDYGGYGEKLFF. The V and J genes are TRBV29-1 and TRBJ1-4; tentative D call: TRBD1 (5 bases). Trimming took 3 bases from V and 7 from J, leaving 15 bases between them. CDR1 SQVTM and CDR2 ANQGSEA come from the germline V gene. CDR3 size: 14 residues.

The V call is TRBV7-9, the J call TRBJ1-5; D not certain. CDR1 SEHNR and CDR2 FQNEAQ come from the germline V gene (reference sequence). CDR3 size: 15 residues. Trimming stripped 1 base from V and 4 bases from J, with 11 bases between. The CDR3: CASSLDRGRNQPQHF. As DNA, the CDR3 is TGTGCCAGCAGCTTAGATCGGGGTAGGAATCAGCCCCAGCATTTT.

The CDR3 DNA sequence: TGTGCCAGCAGTTTACAGGGGGCGCGGACTGAAGCTTTCTTT. This encodes CASSLQGARTEAFF. The chain employs TRBV6-5 and TRBJ1-1; 9 bases map to TRBD1. Germline assignment: CDR1 MNHEY and CDR2 SVGAGI. Unmatched junction bases numbered 5, after V lost 4 bases and J lost 5 bases. CDR3 size: 14 residues.